This T cell receptor beta chain stems from a study of monozygotic twins with cystic fibrosis. Study summary: Libraries were built from roughly 2.8 micrograms of fragmented DNA using around 14 PCR cycles.

With respect to this clone: Its antigen is still unknown.

Findings of the study overall: J usage was most co-twin-similar in 8 of 16 pairs, V in 13. Shared CDR3 numbers were not associated with age, concordance or severity. Monozygotic CF twin pairs shared significantly more nucleotide-identical clonotypes than unrelated CF individuals did.

There are 12 residues in the CDR3. Germline values: CDR1 SGDLS, CDR2 YYNGEE. Trimming pared 3 bases from V and 4 bases from J, leaving 5 bases between. Produced via immunoSEQ multiplex PCR; TCRdb's table is partial and in-frame only. The table has 20,000 to 30,000 clones, 90% seen once. V and J are TRBV9 and TRBJ2-1; no clear D gene. Sequenced sample: blood. This clonotype originated in a girl aged 2-10 years with cystic fibrosis. The CDR3 DNA reads as TGTGCCAGCAGCGGGGCTTACAATGAGCAGTTCTTC. As protein: CASSGAYNEQFF. Together with reference TRBV9 and TRBJ2-1, the CDR3 gives the full variable domain: DSGVTQTPKHLITATGQRVTLRCSPRSGDLSVYWYQQSLDQGLQFLIQYYNGEERAKGNILERFSAQQFPDLHSELNLSSLELGDSALYFCASSGAYNEQFFGPGTRLTVL.